Presented here are 15 T cell receptor beta chains from one specimen sequenced in a study of long-term antiretroviral therapy in people with HIV. The assay, immunoSEQ v3.0, was run at survey level. Repertoires were generated with immunoSEQ multiplex PCR, while TCRdb's copy carries only in-frame clones and drops some. In the table there are around 16,000 clones, about 78% of which are singletons. The sequences come from unsorted PBMCs, collected 3.2 years after starting antiretroviral therapy. The receptors here all came from a woman between 40 and 55 years old with HIV.

The J gene is TRBJ1-4, the V gene TRBV7-2; a weak D match, TRBD1 (5 bases). V lost 5 bases to trimming and J lost 0 bases, with 16 bases between them. CDR3 length: 17 residues. CDR1 is SGHTA and CDR2 is FQGNSA in the germline V gene. The chain's CDR3 is CASSRDPIYATNEKLFF. DNA for the CDR3: TGTGCCAGCAGCCGGGACCCGATTTATGCAACTAATGAAAAACTGTTTTTT.

The chain uses TRBV6-5 and TRBJ1-1, with 7 positions matching TRBD1. The V segment lost 7 bases and the J segment 1 base; nucleotides outside the gene matches: 9. Looked up from germline, CDR1 is MNHEY and CDR2 is SVGAGI. This CDR3 has 15 amino acids. CDR3 in amino acids: CASTAPGGENTEAFF. The CDR3 DNA sequence: TGTGCCAGCACCGCCCCAGGGGGGGAGAACACTGAAGCTTTCTTT.

The V and J genes are TRBV6-6 and TRBJ2-7; either TRBD1 or TRBD2 may supply D (7 bases each). This CDR3 has 13 residues. CDR1 and CDR2 from the germline V gene are MNHNY and SVGAGI (reference sequence). Trimming took off 7 bases at V and 6 bases at J, with 16 bases between the two ends. CDR3 protein: CASTQGGALEQYF. Written as DNA, the CDR3 is TGTGCCAGCACCCAGGGGGGGGCCCTCGAGCAGTACTTC.

The chain is built from TRBV6-6 and TRBJ1-6; no reliable D call. The CDR3 runs to 14 residues. Trimming pared 9 bases from V and 0 bases from J, leaving 9 bases between. Germline V CDR1 and CDR2: MNHNY, SVGAGI (reference sequence). The CDR3 reads CASSEGSYNSPLHF. In nucleotides, the CDR3 is TGTGCCAGTTCAGAAGGCTCCTATAATTCACCCCTCCACTTT.

The chain joins TRBV6-5 to TRBJ2-1; 10 bases match TRBD1. J gave up 2 bases and V 6 bases, and 4 bases lay outside the gene matches. The CDR3 extends over 15 amino acids. CDR1 MNHEY and CDR2 SVGAGI come from the germline V gene. The CDR3 sequence is CASRDGTGAYNEQFF. The DNA for the CDR3 is TGTGCCAGCAGGGACGGGACAGGGGCCTACAATGAGCAGTTCTTC.

By share, this clone counts as medium-sized. The genes are TRBV5-1 and TRBJ1-1; no clear D gene. The CDR3 is 14 residues long. From germline, CDR1 is SGHRS and CDR2 YFSETQ. V lost 7 bases and J 4 bases, leaving 17 bases between the germline ends. The CDR3 protein is CASFSDGGGTEAFF. CDR3 bases: TGCGCCAGCTTCTCCGACGGAGGCGGCACTGAAGCTTTCTTT.

On this clone itself: At one of its ends the junction is not consistent with the germline gene, which may arise from a read error. The chain links TRBV2 to TRBJ1-1; 9 nucleotides align to TRBD1. This CDR3 contains 13 residues. The germline CDR1 and CDR2 sequences are SNHLY and FYNNEI. The CDR3 nucleotides are TGTGCCACTTCACTCCGGGACAGGGTCTTGGGACACTTT. It specifies CATSLRDRVLGHF.

The rearrangement uses TRBV6-5 and TRBJ1-1, with 9 bases lining up with TRBD1. The J segment lost 4 bases and the V segment lost 2 bases, leaving 5 bases of the junction unmatched. CDR3 size: 15 residues. Germline V gene data show CDR1 as MNHEY and CDR2 as SVGAGI. In DNA, the CDR3 is TGTGCCAGCAGTTACGTCGGGACAGGGCTCACTGAAGCTTTCTTT. It yields the protein CASSYVGTGLTEAFF.

This chain uses TRBV11-2 with TRBJ2-7; the D is unclear. Germline V gene lookup returns CDR1 SGHAT and CDR2 FQNNGV. The V end lost 4 bases, the J end lost 6 bases, and 10 bases lay between the germline ends. This CDR3 is 12 amino acids long. The DNA of the CDR3 is TGTGCCAGCAGCTCTAGTTCGGGCGAGCAGTACTTC. Encoded protein: CASSSSSGEQYF.

The CDR3 region is CASSYSIKGHTEAFF. DNA for the CDR3: TGTGCCAGCAGTTACTCGATTAAAGGACACACTGAAGCTTTCTTT. The chain is built from TRBV6-5 and TRBJ1-1; D remains ambiguous. Looked up from germline, CDR1 is MNHEY and CDR2 is SVGAGI. This CDR3 is 15 amino acids long. The ends were cut back, 0 bases at V and 3 bases at J, with 11 bases in the middle.

The chain uses TRBV29-1 and TRBJ2-5; D tentatively reads TRBD1 or TRBD2 (5 bases each). This CDR3 is 13 amino acids long. Germline V gene lookup returns CDR1 SQVTM and CDR2 ANQGSEA. The germline V and J ends were trimmed by 6 bases and 2 bases, with 13 bases remaining between them. CDR3 residues: CSVARDQQETQYF. CDR3 DNA: TGCAGCGTCGCCCGGGACCAACAAGAGACCCAGTACTTC.

V and J are TRBV7-2 and TRBJ2-3, with 7 bases aligning to TRBD1. J was trimmed by 7 bases and V by 0 bases; bases with no gene match: 4. The CDR3 length is 14 residues. Per germline, CDR1 SGHTA and CDR2 FQGNSA. In DNA form, the CDR3 reads TGTGCCAGCAGCTTAGCGGGCAGGGGGAATACGCAGTATTTT. Translation gives CASSLAGRGNTQYF.

This chain uses TRBV5-3 with TRBJ2-3; 11 bases align to TRBD2. TRBV5-3 is an open reading frame whose function is uncertain. With 3 bases clipped from V and 2 bases from J, the junction kept 2 bases outside the gene matches. This CDR3 has 15 residues. The CDR3 DNA is TGTGCCAGAAGCTCGGGACTAGCGGCCACAGATACGCAGTATTTT. Its translation is CARSSGLAATDTQYF.

The J gene is TRBJ2-5, the V gene TRBV11-2; D tentatively reads TRBD1 or TRBD2 (6 bases each). Germline V gene sequence: CDR1 SGHAT, CDR2 FQNNGV. The V and J ends lost 5 bases and 4 bases respectively, with 20 bases between them. This CDR3 has 16 amino acids. In DNA form, the CDR3 reads TGTGCCAGCAGCCTCCAGGCCGGGTGGGGGGCAGAGACCCAGTACTTC. Residues: CASSLQAGWGAETQYF. The whole variable domain, filled in from reference TRBV11-2 and TRBJ2-5, reads EAGVAQSPRYKIIEKRQSVAFWCNPISGHATLYWYQQILGQGPKLLIQFQNNGVVDDSQLPKDRFSAERLKGVDSTLKIQPAKLEDSAVYLCASSLQAGWGAETQYFGPGTRLLVL.

This chain links TRBV5-1 with TRBJ2-5, with D unresolved. This CDR3 is 16 amino acids long. Trimming stripped 2 bases from V and 5 bases from J, with 19 bases between. The germline V gene has CDR1 SGHRS and CDR2 YFSETQ. CDR3 DNA: TGCGCCAGCAGCTTCCTTTCTCTGACTGCACGGGAGACCCAGTACTTC. Translating gives CASSFLSLTARETQYF.